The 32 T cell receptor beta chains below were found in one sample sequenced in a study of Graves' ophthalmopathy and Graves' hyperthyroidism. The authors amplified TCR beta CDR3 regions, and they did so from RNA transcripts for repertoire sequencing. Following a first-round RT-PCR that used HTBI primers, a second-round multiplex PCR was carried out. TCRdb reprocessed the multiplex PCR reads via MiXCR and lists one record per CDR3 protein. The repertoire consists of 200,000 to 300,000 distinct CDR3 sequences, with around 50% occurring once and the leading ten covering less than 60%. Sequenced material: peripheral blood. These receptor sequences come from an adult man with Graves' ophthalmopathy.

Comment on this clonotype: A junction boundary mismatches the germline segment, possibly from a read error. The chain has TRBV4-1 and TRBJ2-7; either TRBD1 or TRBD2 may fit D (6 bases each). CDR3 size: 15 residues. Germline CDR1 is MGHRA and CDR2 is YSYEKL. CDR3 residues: CASSPPGVGADEQYF. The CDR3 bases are TGTGCCAGCAGCCCGCCGGGAGTGGGGGCCGACGAGCAGTACTTC.

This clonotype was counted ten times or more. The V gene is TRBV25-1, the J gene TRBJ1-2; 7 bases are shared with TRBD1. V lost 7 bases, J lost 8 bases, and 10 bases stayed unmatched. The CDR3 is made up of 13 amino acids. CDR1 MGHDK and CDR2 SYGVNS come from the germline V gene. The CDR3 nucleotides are TGTGCCAGCACCCCCAGGGGGTCAGGCGGCTACACCTTC. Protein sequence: CASTPRGSGGYTF.

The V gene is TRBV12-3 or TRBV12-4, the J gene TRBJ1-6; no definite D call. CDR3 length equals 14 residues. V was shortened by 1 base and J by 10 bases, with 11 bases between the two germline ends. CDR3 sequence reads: CASSLGGDGSPLHF. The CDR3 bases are TGTGCCAGCAGTTTAGGGGGTGATGGCTCACCCCTCCACTTT.

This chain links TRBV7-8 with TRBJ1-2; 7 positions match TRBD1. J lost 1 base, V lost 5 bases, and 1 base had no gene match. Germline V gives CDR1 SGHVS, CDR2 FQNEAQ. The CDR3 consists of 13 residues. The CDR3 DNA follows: TGTGCCAGCAGCAACAGGGGTAACTATGGCTACACCTTC. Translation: CASSNRGNYGYTF.

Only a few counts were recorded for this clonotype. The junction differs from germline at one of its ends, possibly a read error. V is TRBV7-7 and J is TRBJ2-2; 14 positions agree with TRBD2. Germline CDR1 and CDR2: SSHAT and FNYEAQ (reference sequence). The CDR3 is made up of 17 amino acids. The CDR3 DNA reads TGTGCTAGCAGCTTAGGGCCGGGACTAGCGGGAGCCGGGGAGCTGTTTTTT. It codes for CASSLGPGLAGAGELFF.

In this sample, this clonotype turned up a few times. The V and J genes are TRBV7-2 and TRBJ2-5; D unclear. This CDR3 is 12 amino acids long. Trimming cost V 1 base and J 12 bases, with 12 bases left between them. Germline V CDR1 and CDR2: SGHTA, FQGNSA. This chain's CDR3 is CASSLGADREYF. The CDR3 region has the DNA TGTGCCAGCAGCTTAGGTGCGGACCGGGAGTACTTC.

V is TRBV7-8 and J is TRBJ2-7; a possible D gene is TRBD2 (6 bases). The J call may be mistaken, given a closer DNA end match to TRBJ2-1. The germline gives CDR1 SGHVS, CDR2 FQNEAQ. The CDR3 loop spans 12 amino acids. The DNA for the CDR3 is TGTGCCAGCAGCTCAACTCGGGGGGAGCAGTTCTTC. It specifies CASSSTRGEQFF.

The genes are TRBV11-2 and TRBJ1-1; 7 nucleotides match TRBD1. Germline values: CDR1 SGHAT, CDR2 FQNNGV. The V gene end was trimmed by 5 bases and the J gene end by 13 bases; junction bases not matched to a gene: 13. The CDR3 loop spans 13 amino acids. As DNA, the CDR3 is TGTGCCAGCAGCCTAAACTGGGGGACAGAGGTTTTCTTT. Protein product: CASSLNWGTEVFF.

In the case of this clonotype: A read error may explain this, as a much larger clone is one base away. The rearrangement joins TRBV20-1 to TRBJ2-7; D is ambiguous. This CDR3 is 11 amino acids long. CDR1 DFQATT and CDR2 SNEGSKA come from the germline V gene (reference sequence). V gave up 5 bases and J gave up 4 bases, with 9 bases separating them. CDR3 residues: CSAVRVYEQYF. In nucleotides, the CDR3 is TGCAGTGCTGTCCGGGTGTACGAGCAGTACTTC.

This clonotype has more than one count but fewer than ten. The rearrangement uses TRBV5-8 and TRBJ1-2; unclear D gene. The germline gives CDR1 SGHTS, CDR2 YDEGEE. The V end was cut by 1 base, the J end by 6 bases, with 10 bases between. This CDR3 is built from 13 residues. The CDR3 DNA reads TGTGCCAGCAGCTTGACGGCGTTGGATGGCTACACCTTC. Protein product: CASSLTALDGYTF.

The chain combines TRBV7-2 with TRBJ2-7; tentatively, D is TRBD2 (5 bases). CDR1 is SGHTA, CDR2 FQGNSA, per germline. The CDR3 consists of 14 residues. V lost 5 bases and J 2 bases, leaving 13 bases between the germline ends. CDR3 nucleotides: TGTGCCAGCAGCCCGCGGGCAGCCACCTACGAGCAGTACTTC. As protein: CASSPRAATYEQYF.

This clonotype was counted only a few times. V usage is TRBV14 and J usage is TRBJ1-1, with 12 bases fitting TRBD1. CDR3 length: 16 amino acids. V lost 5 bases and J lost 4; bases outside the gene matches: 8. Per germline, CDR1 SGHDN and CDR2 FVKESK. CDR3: CASSSRDRGLGTEAFF. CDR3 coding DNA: TGTGCCAGCAGCTCCCGGGACAGGGGGCTAGGCACTGAAGCTTTCTTT.

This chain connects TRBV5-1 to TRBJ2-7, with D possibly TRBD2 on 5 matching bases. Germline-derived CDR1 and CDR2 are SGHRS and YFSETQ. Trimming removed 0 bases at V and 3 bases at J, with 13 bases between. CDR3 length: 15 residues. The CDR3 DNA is TGCGCCAGCAGCTTGGGAGGGAATAACGTCTACGAGCAGTACTTC. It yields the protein CASSLGGNNVYEQYF.

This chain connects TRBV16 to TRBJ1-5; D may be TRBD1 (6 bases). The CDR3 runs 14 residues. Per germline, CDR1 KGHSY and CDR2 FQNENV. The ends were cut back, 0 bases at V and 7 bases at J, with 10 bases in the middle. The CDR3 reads CASSQSTGRQPQHF. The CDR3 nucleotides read TGTGCCAGCAGCCAATCGACAGGCCGGCAGCCCCAGCATTTT.

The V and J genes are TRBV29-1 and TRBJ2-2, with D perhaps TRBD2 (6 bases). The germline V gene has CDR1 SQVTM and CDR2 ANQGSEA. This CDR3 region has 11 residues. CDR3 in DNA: TGCGCTAGCGAGTTAACCGGGGAGCTGTTTTTT. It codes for CASELTGELFF.

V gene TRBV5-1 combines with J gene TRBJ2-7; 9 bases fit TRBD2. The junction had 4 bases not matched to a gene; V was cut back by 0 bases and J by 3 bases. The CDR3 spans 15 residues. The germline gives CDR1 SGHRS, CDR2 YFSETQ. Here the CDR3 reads CASSLGREGLYEQYF. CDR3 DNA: TGCGCCAGCAGCTTGGGGCGGGAGGGACTCTACGAGCAGTACTTC.

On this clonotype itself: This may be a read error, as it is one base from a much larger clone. CDR3 nucleotides: TGTGCCAGCAGCGAAGCCCAGGGGACGCGGACCGGGGAGCTGTTTTTT. It translates to CASSEAQGTRTGELFF. The genes are TRBV25-1 and TRBJ2-2; D is perhaps TRBD1 (6 bases). Germline CDR1 reads MGHDK; CDR2 reads SYGVNS. V lost 6 bases to trimming and J lost 5 bases, with 19 bases between them. CDR3 length: 16 amino acids.

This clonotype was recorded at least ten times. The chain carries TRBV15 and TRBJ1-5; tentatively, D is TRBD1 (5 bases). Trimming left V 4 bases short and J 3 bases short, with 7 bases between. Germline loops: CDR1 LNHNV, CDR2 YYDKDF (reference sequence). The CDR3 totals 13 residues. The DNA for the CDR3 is TGTGCCACCAGCAAGGGACCCAATCAGCCCCAGCATTTT. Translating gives CATSKGPNQPQHF.

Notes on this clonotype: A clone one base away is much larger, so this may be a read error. CDR3 loop: CASCSFSGNTIYF. The CDR3 DNA follows: TGTGCCAGCTGTTCCTTCTCTGGAAACACCATATATTTT. The V gene is TRBV2, the J gene TRBJ1-3; the D is unclear. The CDR3 runs to 13 residues. V lost 8 bases to trimming and J lost 0 bases, with 8 bases between them. Germline V gene sequence: CDR1 SNHLY, CDR2 FYNNEI.

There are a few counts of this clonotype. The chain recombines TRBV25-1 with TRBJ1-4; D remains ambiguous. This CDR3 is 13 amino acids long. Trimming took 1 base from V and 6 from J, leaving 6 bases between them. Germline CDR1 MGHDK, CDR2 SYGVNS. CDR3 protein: CASSESTYEKLFF. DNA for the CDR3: TGTGCCAGCAGTGAATCCACTTATGAAAAACTGTTTTTT.

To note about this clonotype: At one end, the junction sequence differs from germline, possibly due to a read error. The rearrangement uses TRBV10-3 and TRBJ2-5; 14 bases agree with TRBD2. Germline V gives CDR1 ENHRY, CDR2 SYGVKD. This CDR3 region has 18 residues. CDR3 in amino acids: CASSWGLAGVPIQETQYF. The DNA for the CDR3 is TGTGCCAGCAGTTGGGGACTAGCGGGAGTCCCGATTCAAGAGACCCAGTACTTC.

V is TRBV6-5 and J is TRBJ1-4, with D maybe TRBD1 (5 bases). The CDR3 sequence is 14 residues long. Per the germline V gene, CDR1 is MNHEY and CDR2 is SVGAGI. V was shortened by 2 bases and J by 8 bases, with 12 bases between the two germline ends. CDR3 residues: CASSYISGEEKLFF. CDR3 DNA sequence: TGTGCCAGCAGTTACATTTCGGGGGAAGAAAAACTGTTTTTT.

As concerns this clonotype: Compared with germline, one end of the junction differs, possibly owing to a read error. CDR3 in amino acids: CARSTGANVLTF. CDR3 DNA sequence: TGTGCCAGGTCGACAGGGGCGAACGTCCTGACTTTC. The V call is TRBV2, the J call TRBJ2-6, with 8 bases matching TRBD1. Germline values: CDR1 SNHLY, CDR2 FYNNEI. This CDR3 region has 12 residues.

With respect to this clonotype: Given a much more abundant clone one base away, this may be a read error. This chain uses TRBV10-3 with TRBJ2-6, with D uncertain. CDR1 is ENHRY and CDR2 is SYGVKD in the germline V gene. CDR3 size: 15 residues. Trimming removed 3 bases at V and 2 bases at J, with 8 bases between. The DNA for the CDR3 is TGTGCCATCAGTGATAGCCACCCTGGGGCCAACGTCCTGACTTTC. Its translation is CAISDSHPGANVLTF.

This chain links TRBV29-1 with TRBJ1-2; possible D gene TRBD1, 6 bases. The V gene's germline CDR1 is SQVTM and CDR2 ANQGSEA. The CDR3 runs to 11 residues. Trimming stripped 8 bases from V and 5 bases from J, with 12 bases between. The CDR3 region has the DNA TGCAGCAGTGGGACACCGTATGGCTACACCTTC. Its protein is CSSGTPYGYTF.

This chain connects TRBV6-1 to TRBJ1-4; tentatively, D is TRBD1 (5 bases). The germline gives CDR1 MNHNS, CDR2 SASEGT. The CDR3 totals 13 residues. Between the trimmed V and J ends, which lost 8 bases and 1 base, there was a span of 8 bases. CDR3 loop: CASHQGTNEKLFF. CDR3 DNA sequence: TGTGCCAGCCACCAGGGAACTAATGAAAAACTGTTTTTT.

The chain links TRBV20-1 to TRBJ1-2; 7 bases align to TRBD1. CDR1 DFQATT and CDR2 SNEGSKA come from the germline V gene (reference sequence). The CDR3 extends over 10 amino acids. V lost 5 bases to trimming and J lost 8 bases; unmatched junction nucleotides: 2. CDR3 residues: CSAGTAGYTF. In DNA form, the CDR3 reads TGCAGTGCTGGGACAGCGGGCTACACCTTC.

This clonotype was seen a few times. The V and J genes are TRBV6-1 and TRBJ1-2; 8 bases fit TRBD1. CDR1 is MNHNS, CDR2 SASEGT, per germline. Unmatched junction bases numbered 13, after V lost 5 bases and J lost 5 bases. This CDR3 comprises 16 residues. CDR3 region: CASSPVEAGGGYGYTF. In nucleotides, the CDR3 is TGTGCCAGCAGTCCGGTCGAGGCAGGGGGCGGTTATGGCTACACCTTC.

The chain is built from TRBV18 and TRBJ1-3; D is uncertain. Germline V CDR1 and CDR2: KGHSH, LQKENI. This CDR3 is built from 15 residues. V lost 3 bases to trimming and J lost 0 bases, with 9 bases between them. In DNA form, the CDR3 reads TGTGCCAGCTCACCCGCCAAGAGCTCTGGAAACACCATATATTTT. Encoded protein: CASSPAKSSGNTIYF. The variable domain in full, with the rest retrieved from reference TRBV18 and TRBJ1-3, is NAGVMQNPRHLVRRRGQEARLRCSPMKGHSHVYWYRQLPEEGLKFMVYLQKENIIDESGMPKERFSAEFPKEGPSILRIQQVVRGDSAAYFCASSPAKSSGNTIYFGEGSWLTVV.

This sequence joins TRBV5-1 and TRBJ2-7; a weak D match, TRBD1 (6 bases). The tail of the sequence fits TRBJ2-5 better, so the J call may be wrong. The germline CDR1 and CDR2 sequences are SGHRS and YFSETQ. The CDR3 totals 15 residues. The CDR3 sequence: CASKPQWGTRETQYF. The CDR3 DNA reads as TGCGCCAGCAAGCCCCAGTGGGGGACACGAGAGACCCAGTACTTC.

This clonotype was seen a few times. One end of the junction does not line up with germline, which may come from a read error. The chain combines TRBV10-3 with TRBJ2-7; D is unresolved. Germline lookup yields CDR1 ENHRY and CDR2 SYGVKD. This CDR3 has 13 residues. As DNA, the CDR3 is TGTGCCAGCAGTTTGGCACAGACCTACGAGCAGTACTTC. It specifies CASSLAQTYEQYF.

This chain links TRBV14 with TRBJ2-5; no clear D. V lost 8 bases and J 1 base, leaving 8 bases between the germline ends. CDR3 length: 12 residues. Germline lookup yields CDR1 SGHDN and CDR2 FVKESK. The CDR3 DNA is TGTGCCAGCGGGTTGAGCCAAGAGACCCAGTACTTC. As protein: CASGLSQETQYF.